One sample yielded the 20 T cell receptor beta chains listed below, sequenced in a study of T cells after somatic rescue of genetic block. The method was immunoSEQ multiplex PCR; TCRdb's version includes in-frame clones alone and lacks a portion of them. The sample lists roughly 55,000 clones, about 96% occurring once. The source material was peripheral blood mononuclear cells (PBMCs). These receptor sequences come from a child less than two years old.

The chain links TRBV6-6 to TRBJ2-1; 7 positions agree with TRBD2. The germline CDR1 and CDR2 sequences are MNHNY and SVGAGI (reference sequence). The CDR3 loop spans 11 amino acids. Germline trimming cut 6 bases from V and 9 bases from J; bases unmatched to any gene: 2. CDR3 loop: CASSLAGEQFF. The CDR3 DNA reads as TGTGCCAGCAGCTTAGCGGGTGAGCAGTTCTTC.

Here the CDR3 DNA reads TGTGCCAGCAGTGAAGCAGGGGCCACTGAAGCTTTCTTT. Translated, it gives CASSEAGATEAFF. This sequence joins TRBV6-1 and TRBJ1-1, with a weak D call TRBD1 (5 bases). Germline CDR1 MNHNS, CDR2 SASEGT. This CDR3 contains 13 residues. V lost 0 bases and J 4 bases, leaving 6 bases between the germline ends.

The sample holds one count of this clone. The same CDR3 can be traced to other DNA sequences in this sample. CDR3 protein: CASSLDSNQPQHF. CDR3 coding DNA: TGTGCCAGCAGCTTGGACAGCAATCAGCCCCAGCATTTT. The chain has TRBV5-4 and TRBJ1-5; D is unclear. CDR3 length: 13 residues. Germline V gene data show CDR1 as SGHNT and CDR2 as YYREEE (reference sequence). V was pared by 0 bases and J by 1 base, with 2 bases between. Complete variable domain (other parts from reference TRBV5-4 and TRBJ1-5): ETGVTQSPTHLIKTRGQQVTLRCSSQSGHNTVSWYQQALGQGPQFIFQYYREEENGRGNFPPRFSGLQFPNYSSELNVNALELDDSALYLCASSLDSNQPQHFGDGTRLSIL.

The chain recombines TRBV6-5 with TRBJ2-7, with TRBD2 matching 13 bases. This CDR3 comprises 13 residues. Germline V gene sequence: CDR1 MNHEY, CDR2 SVGAGI. The V and J ends lost 6 bases and 6 bases, in that order; junction bases with no gene match: 2. In DNA form, the CDR3 reads TGTGCCAGCAGCTGGACTAGCGGGAGCGAGCAGTACTTC. Translation gives CASSWTSGSEQYF.

The chain couples TRBV7-9 to TRBJ2-7, with 13 bases aligning to TRBD2. CDR1 and CDR2 (germline): SEHNR, FQNEAQ (reference sequence). The trim removed 5 bases at V and 4 bases at J, leaving 5 bases unmatched. There are 15 residues in the CDR3. The DNA for the CDR3 is TGTGCCAGCAGCGCCACTAGCGGGAGGGTTTACGAGCAGTACTTC. Encoded protein: CASSATSGRVYEQYF.

This clone was counted once. V usage is TRBV6-5 and J usage is TRBJ1-4; TRBD1 matches 9 bases. The length of the CDR3 is 13 residues. V shed 5 bases and J 8 bases; nucleotides not matched to a gene: 3. Germline assignment: CDR1 MNHEY and CDR2 SVGAGI. CDR3 sequence (DNA): TGTGCCAGCAGTACAGGGGGCTGGGAAAAACTGTTTTTT. Translated: CASSTGGWEKLFF.

V and J are TRBV19 and TRBJ2-1; 11 bases match TRBD2. Germline lookup yields CDR1 LNHDA and CDR2 SQIVND (reference sequence). Trimming at V came to 5 bases and at J to 0 bases, leaving 3 bases not matched to a gene. The CDR3 is made up of 16 amino acids. CDR3: CASSLTSGSSYNEQFF. The CDR3 DNA sequence: TGTGCCAGTAGTCTCACTAGCGGGAGCTCCTACAATGAGCAGTTCTTC. The full variable domain, completed using reference TRBV19 and TRBJ2-1, is DGGITQSPKYLFRKEGQNVTLSCEQNLNHDAMYWYRQDPGQGLRLIYYSQIVNDFQKGDIAEGYSVSREKKESFPLTVTSAQKNPTAFYLCASSLTSGSSYNEQFFGPGTRLTVL.

The chain employs TRBV2 and TRBJ2-5; 8 bases fit TRBD2. V dropped 6 bases and J dropped 10; count of bases not matched to a gene: 10. Germline values: CDR1 SNHLY, CDR2 FYNNEI. This CDR3 is built from 13 residues. DNA of the CDR3: TGTGCCAGCAGCTCGGGACTAGTCCGGGACCAGTACTTC. The encoded protein is CASSSGLVRDQYF. The whole variable domain, remainder taken from reference TRBV2 and TRBJ2-5, is EPEVTQTPSHQVTQMGQEVILRCVPISNHLYFYWYRQILGQKVEFLVSFYNNEISEKSEIFDDQFSVERPDGSNFTLKIRSTKLEDSAMYFCASSSGLVRDQYFGPGTRLLVL.

This clone was detected once. This chain connects TRBV10-3 to TRBJ2-7, with 9 bases identical to TRBD2. Germline V gives CDR1 ENHRY, CDR2 SYGVKD. The CDR3 is made up of 17 amino acids. With 2 bases clipped from V and 5 bases from J, the junction kept 13 bases outside the gene matches. The CDR3 sequence: CAISEKGLAALGDEQYF. The CDR3 DNA reads TGTGCCATCAGTGAGAAGGGACTAGCAGCCCTAGGGGACGAGCAGTACTTC.

The chain carries TRBV4-1 and TRBJ2-1, with 8 bases matching TRBD2. Germline CDR1 is MGHRA and CDR2 is YSYEKL. The CDR3 sequence is 16 residues long. V was pared by 0 bases and J by 0 bases, with 1 base of the junction left unmatched. CDR3 nucleotide sequence: TGCGCCAGCAGCCAAGATGGGACTAGCTCCTACAATGAGCAGTTCTTC. Translated, it gives CASSQDGTSSYNEQFF.

The chain has TRBV28 and TRBJ2-7; D gene unclear. The CDR3 consists of 12 residues. CDR1 is MDHEN and CDR2 is SYDVKM in the germline V gene. The germline V and J ends were trimmed by 6 bases and 1 base, with 7 bases remaining between them. The CDR3, as DNA: TGTGCCAGCAGCGTCATATCCTACGAGCAGTACTTC. Residues: CASSVISYEQYF.

V and J are TRBV6-5 and TRBJ1-4, with no clear D. There are 14 residues in the CDR3. CDR1 and CDR2 from the germline V gene are MNHEY and SVGAGI. With 6 bases removed from V and 5 bases from J, the gap between germline ends came to 13 bases. As DNA, the CDR3 is TGTGCCAGCAGCTCCAATACCAGGAATGAAAAACTGTTTTTT. This translates into CASSSNTRNEKLFF.

The table lists this clone with a count of one. J is TRBJ1-3 and V is TRBV28; tentatively, D is TRBD1 (5 bases). The V gene's germline CDR1 is MDHEN and CDR2 SYDVKM. There are 15 residues in the CDR3. V was cut by 2 bases and J by 4 bases, with 12 bases left in between. The CDR3 reads CASSLRGAGGNTIYF. As DNA, the CDR3 is TGTGCCAGCAGTTTAAGGGGAGCGGGGGGAAACACCATATATTTT. The full variable domain, completed using reference TRBV28 and TRBJ1-3, is DVKVTQSSRYLVKRTGEKVFLECVQDMDHENMFWYRQDPGLGLRLIYFSYDVKMKEKGDIPEGYSVSREKKERFSLILESASTNQTSMYLCASSLRGAGGNTIYFGEGSWLTVV.

This clone was picked up one time. The rearrangement uses TRBV4-2 and TRBJ2-6, with D perhaps assigned TRBD1 or TRBD2 (7 bases each). Germline V gene sequence: CDR1 LGHNA, CDR2 YNFKEQ. The V end lost 1 base, the J end lost 0 bases, and 16 bases lay between the germline ends. The CDR3 has 19 amino acids. CDR3 protein: CASSQVGGGLLSGANVLTF. In DNA form, the CDR3 reads TGTGCCAGCAGCCAAGTGGGAGGGGGCTTACTCTCTGGGGCCAACGTCCTGACTTTC.

This chain joins TRBV5-4 and TRBJ1-2, with 8 bases aligning to TRBD1. Germline lookup yields CDR1 SGHNT and CDR2 YYREEE (reference sequence). The J segment lost 4 bases and the V segment lost 4 bases, leaving 6 bases of the junction unmatched. CDR3 length: 14 amino acids. CDR3 loop: CASSPRGPGYGYTF. The CDR3 DNA is TGTGCCAGCAGCCCCAGGGGGCCCGGCTATGGCTACACCTTC.

The V call is TRBV18, the J call TRBJ1-3, with D unresolved. Trimming left V 3 bases short and J 0 bases short, with 15 bases between. The germline V gene has CDR1 KGHSH and CDR2 LQKENI. This CDR3 is built from 17 residues. The CDR3 protein is CASSPGGSGSSGNTIYF. The CDR3 bases are TGTGCCAGCTCACCGGGAGGATCCGGAAGCTCTGGAAACACCATATATTTT.

This chain connects TRBV13 to TRBJ2-7; 7 bases are a match to TRBD1. The CDR3 has 14 residues. The J segment lost 2 bases and the V segment lost 0 bases, leaving 1 base of the junction unmatched. Germline CDR1 and CDR2: PRHDT and FYEKMQ (reference sequence). The DNA of the CDR3 is TGTGCCAGCAGCTTAGGAGGGACAGCCTACGAGCAGTACTTC. This translates into CASSLGGTAYEQYF.

The rearrangement uses TRBV29-1 and TRBJ1-5, with TRBD1 identical over 9 bases. V lost 4 bases and J lost 4; bases outside the gene matches: 2. The CDR3 has 13 amino acids. CDR1 is SQVTM, CDR2 ANQGSEA, per germline. The CDR3 is CSVGDRVNQPQHF. The CDR3 nucleotides are TGCAGCGTTGGGGACAGGGTTAATCAGCCCCAGCATTTT. The full variable domain, its missing parts supplied by reference TRBV29-1 and TRBJ1-5, is SAVISQKPSRDICQRGTSLTIQCQVDSQVTMMFWYRQQPGQSLTLIATANQGSEATYESGFVIDKFPISRPNLTFSTLTVSNMSPEDSSIYLCSVGDRVNQPQHFGDGTRLSIL.

This clone was found once. This chain connects TRBV7-9 to TRBJ2-2; TRBD1 or TRBD2 may be the D gene (5 bases each). This CDR3 spans 14 amino acids. With 1 base removed from V and 3 bases from J, the gap between germline ends came to 6 bases. In germline, CDR1 is SEHNR, CDR2 FQNEAQ (reference sequence). Written as DNA, the CDR3 is TGTGCCAGCAGCTTAGGGGGGTACACCGGGGAGCTGTTTTTT. Translating gives CASSLGGYTGELFF.

V usage is TRBV6-5 and J usage is TRBJ2-2; D is perhaps TRBD1 or TRBD2 (5 bases each). Germline-derived CDR1 and CDR2 are MNHEY and SVGAGI. Trimming shortened V by 2 bases and J by 9 bases, and 7 bases separated the two germline ends. The CDR3 has 12 residues. This chain's CDR3 is CASSYGTRELFF. The DNA for the CDR3 is TGTGCCAGCAGTTACGGGACCCGGGAGCTGTTTTTT.